Presented here are 2 T cell receptor beta chains from one specimen sequenced in a study of blood T cell repertoires in COVID-19. The data were produced by immunoSEQ multiplex PCR, yet TCRdb's version contains in-frame clones alone and is incomplete. The top ten clones hold approximately 17% of a sample with some 120,000 clones, 81% of them seen once. Sequencing used peripheral blood. The receptor set was obtained from a man in his thirties or forties with COVID-19, enrolled during active disease.

The V call is TRBV28, the J call TRBJ1-1; TRBD1 agrees at 7 bases. Germline V lookup: CDR1 MDHEN, CDR2 SYDVKM. The CDR3 is made up of 18 amino acids. V lost 5 bases and J lost 3; bases outside the gene matches: 18. As DNA, the CDR3 is TGTGCCAGCAGTACCCACCGGGACAGAAATGCCCCCCACACTGAAGCTTTCTTT. As protein: CASSTHRDRNAPHTEAFF.

The chain uses TRBV19 and TRBJ1-1, with a tentative D call TRBD1 (6 bases). Germline V CDR1 and CDR2: LNHDA, SQIVND (reference sequence). The CDR3 is 11 residues long. Trimming stripped 6 bases from V and 11 bases from J, with 13 bases between. CDR3 DNA sequence: TGTGCCAGTAGGGGGGCTGGGGCCGCTTTCTTT. This codes for CASRGAGAAFF.